This T cell receptor beta chain is from a study of vaccination and CD4 T cells after COVID-19. Study at large: After vaccination, three convalescent patients were sampled at day 14 and at days 161 to 241. The authors used overlapping spike peptides from SARS-CoV-2, HCoV-NL63, HCoV-OC43 and HCoV-229E to stimulate cells. Study-level findings and limits: Researchers report that a median about 89% of reactive clones in convalescent patients surfaced only post-vaccination.

The time point was: late sampling 161 to 241 days after vaccination in a few convalescent patients. Indicated treatment: approximately nine-day PBMC culture with coronavirus spike peptide pools or control peptides (ViraFEST assay). Scientists ran DNA taken from cultured CD4+ T cells through the Oncomine TCR Beta short-read assay for sequencing. Genomic DNA was taken out of cultured CD4+ T cells by extraction. From the PCR reads, TCRdb called clonotypes with MiXCR, one entry per CDR3 protein. The table includes roughly 20,000 distinct CDR3 sequences, roughly 40% detected once. V lost 4 bases to trimming and J lost 5 bases, with 15 bases between them. The germline CDR1 and CDR2 sequences are MNHNS and SASEGT. The CDR3 spans 15 residues. Regarding this clonotype: No antigen is known for it.

This sequence originates from a human donor who had recovered from COVID-19. V usage is TRBV6-1 and J usage is TRBJ1-5, with D possibly TRBD1 on 5 matching bases. Here the sequenced sample was CD4+ T cells from blood, cultured in vitro, taken about 7 months after SARS-CoV-2 vaccination. The CDR3, as DNA: TGTGCCAGCAGTGGTTCCCCACAGGAATATCAGCCCCAGCATTTT. It yields the protein CASSGSPQEYQPQHF.